The present T cell receptor (beta chain) was sequenced within a study of blood T cell repertoires in COVID-19. Study background: The United States, Italy and Spain provided the acute and convalescent COVID-19 samples. PBMCs, B-cell-depleted T cells, or T cells were the source of the cDNA or gDNA that made up the material.

Original handling: Amplifying reference gene primers gave estimates of nucleated cell counts. Generated by immunoSEQ multiplex PCR, the TCRdb table keeps only in-frame clones and is missing some. For V, J and clone size, that table is used; D and trimming come from the DNA. The profile covers just over 90,000 clones, with 90% appearing a single time and about 1.5% taken by the ten largest. The sequenced material came from peripheral blood. The origin of this receptor is a human donor with active COVID-19. The donor label of this sample is uncertain.

The CDR3 sequence is CASSFSAAGSGNTIYF. The CDR3 DNA reads TGTGCCAGCAGCTTTTCCGCCGCAGGCTCTGGAAACACCATATATTTT. V usage is TRBV7-9 and J usage is TRBJ1-3; D is uncertain. Germline CDR1 SEHNR, CDR2 FQNEAQ (reference sequence). Trimming cost V 3 bases and J 0 bases, with 12 bases left between them. CDR3 size: 16 residues.